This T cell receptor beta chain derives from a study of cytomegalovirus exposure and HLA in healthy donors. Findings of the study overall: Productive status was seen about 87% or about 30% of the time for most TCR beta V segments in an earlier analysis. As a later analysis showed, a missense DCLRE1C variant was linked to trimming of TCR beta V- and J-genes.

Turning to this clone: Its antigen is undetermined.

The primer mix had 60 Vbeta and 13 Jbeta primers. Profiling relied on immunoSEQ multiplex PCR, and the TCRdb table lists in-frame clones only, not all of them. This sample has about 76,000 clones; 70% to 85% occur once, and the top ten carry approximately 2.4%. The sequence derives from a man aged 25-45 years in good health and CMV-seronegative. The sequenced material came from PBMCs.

The CDR3 loop reads CASSRSTSGIGGELFF. DNA for the CDR3: TGTGCCAGCAGCCGCTCAACTAGCGGGATTGGCGGGGAGCTGTTTTTT. The chain has TRBV7-9 and TRBJ2-2; 10 bases map to TRBD2. Germline V lookup: CDR1 SEHNR, CDR2 FQNEAQ (reference sequence). CDR3 length: 16 residues. With V trimmed by 5 bases and J by 7 bases, 10 bases remained unmatched. Drawing the rest from reference TRBV7-9 and TRBJ2-2, the complete variable domain is DTGVSQNPRHKITKRGQNVTFRCDPISEHNRLYWYRQTLGQGPEFLTYFQNEAQLEKSRLLSDRFSAERPKGSFSTLEIQRTEQGDSAMYLCASSRSTSGIGGELFFGEGSRLTVL.